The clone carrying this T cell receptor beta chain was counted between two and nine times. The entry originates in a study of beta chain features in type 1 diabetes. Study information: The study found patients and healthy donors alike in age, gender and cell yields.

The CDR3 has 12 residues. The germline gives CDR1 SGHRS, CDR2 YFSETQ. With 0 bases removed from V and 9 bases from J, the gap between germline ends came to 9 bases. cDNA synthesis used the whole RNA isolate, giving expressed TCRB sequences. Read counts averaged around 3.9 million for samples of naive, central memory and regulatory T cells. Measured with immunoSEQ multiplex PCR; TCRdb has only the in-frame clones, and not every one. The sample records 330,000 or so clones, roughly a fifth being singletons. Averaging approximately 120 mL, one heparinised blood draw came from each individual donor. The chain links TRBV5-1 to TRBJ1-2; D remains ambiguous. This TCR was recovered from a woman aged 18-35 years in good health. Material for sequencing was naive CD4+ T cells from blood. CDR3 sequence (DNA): TGCGCCAGCAGCTTGGACGTGGAGAGCTACACCTTC. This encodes CASSLDVESYTF.